The 20 T cell receptor beta chains below were found in one sample sequenced in a study of blood T cell repertoires in COVID-19. Sequenced by immunoSEQ multiplex PCR; TCRdb stores in-frame clones only, minus some. Of around 320,000 clones in the sample, around 91% were seen once. The sample consisted of PBMCs or T cells enriched from blood (not recorded which). All receptors come from a woman between 18 and 29 years old with acute COVID-19.

The rearrangement links TRBV2 to TRBJ2-7, with a weak D call TRBD1 (5 bases). CDR3 length: 15 amino acids. The germline V and J ends were trimmed by 7 bases and 4 bases, with 20 bases remaining between them. Germline lookup yields CDR1 SNHLY and CDR2 FYNNEI. CDR3 in amino acids: CASTSWGRDGYEQYF. The CDR3, as DNA: TGTGCCAGCACCTCATGGGGCAGGGATGGTTACGAGCAGTACTTC. The complete variable domain, with remaining parts taken from reference TRBV2 and TRBJ2-7, reads EPEVTQTPSHQVTQMGQEVILRCVPISNHLYFYWYRQILGQKVEFLVSFYNNEISEKSEIFDDQFSVERPDGSNFTLKIRSTKLEDSAMYFCASTSWGRDGYEQYFGPGTRLTVT.

V usage is TRBV27 and J usage is TRBJ2-7; D possibly corresponds to TRBD1 (6 bases). Germline CDR1 and CDR2: MNHEY and SMNVEV (reference sequence). The CDR3 loop spans 13 amino acids. Trimming shortened V by 6 bases and J by 6 bases, and 15 bases separated the two germline ends. In DNA form, the CDR3 reads TGTGCCAGCAGCGCCTCCAGGGGCGTCGAGCAGTACTTC. Its translation is CASSASRGVEQYF.

The rearrangement links TRBV27 to TRBJ2-7; 9 bases map to TRBD2. The CDR3 is 14 amino acids. V lost 6 bases, J lost 4 bases, and 7 bases stayed unmatched. Germline V gives CDR1 MNHEY, CDR2 SMNVEV (reference sequence). In DNA form, the CDR3 reads TGTGCCAGCAGCTCCGGGACTAGCAGTTACGAGCAGTACTTC. Translating it yields CASSSGTSSYEQYF.

This sequence joins TRBV15 and TRBJ1-2; weak D call: TRBD1 (6 bases). CDR1 is LNHNV and CDR2 is YYDKDF in the germline V gene (reference sequence). Trimming took off 5 bases at V and 1 base at J, with 14 bases between the two ends. The CDR3 totals 15 residues. The CDR3 is CATSEGNRVNYGYTF. CDR3 bases: TGTGCCACCAGCGAGGGGAACAGGGTTAACTATGGCTACACCTTC.

The CDR3, as DNA: TGTGCCAGCAGCTTGGCCGGTGCGGGAGTCGGATACGAGCAGTACTTC. Translation gives CASSLAGAGVGYEQYF. The chain recombines TRBV5-4 with TRBJ2-7, with 7 bases matching TRBD2. Germline CDR1 is SGHNT and CDR2 is YYREEE (reference sequence). Losses at the gene ends were 0 bases for V and 4 bases for J; bases not matched to a gene: 10. CDR3 length: 16 amino acids.

The V call is TRBV5-1, the J call TRBJ1-4; D perhaps matches TRBD1 (6 bases). The germline V and J ends were trimmed by 6 bases and 5 bases, with 14 bases remaining between them. The CDR3 runs to 14 residues. Germline assignment: CDR1 SGHRS and CDR2 YFSETQ. Here the CDR3 reads CASKTQGPNEKLFF. CDR3 sequence (DNA): TGCGCCAGCAAAACCCAGGGGCCCAATGAAAAACTGTTTTTT.

The chain carries TRBV28 and TRBJ1-4; 8 nucleotides agree with TRBD1. Germline CDR1 MDHEN, CDR2 SYDVKM. The CDR3 loop spans 17 amino acids. Trimming at V came to 7 bases and at J to 8 bases, leaving 18 bases not matched to a gene. CDR3 protein: CASTEDRVLDLGEKLFF. CDR3 sequence (DNA): TGTGCCAGCACTGAGGACAGGGTACTGGACCTAGGGGAAAAACTGTTTTTT.

The V and J genes are TRBV27 and TRBJ1-4; 7 nucleotides line up with TRBD1. The CDR3 spans 15 residues. V dropped 6 bases and J dropped 7; count of bases not matched to a gene: 11. Germline V gene data show CDR1 as MNHEY and CDR2 as SMNVEV (reference sequence). The CDR3 DNA is TGTGCCAGCAGCGGGACAGACTCAAGGGGTGAAAAACTGTTTTTT. Amino acid sequence: CASSGTDSRGEKLFF.

J is TRBJ1-1 and V is TRBV2; D uncertain. V dropped 4 bases and J dropped 4 bases, with 10 bases sitting between them. There are 13 residues in the CDR3. CDR1 SNHLY and CDR2 FYNNEI come from the germline V gene. CDR3: CASSVEGSTEAFF. The CDR3 DNA is TGTGCCAGCAGTGTCGAGGGCAGCACTGAAGCTTTCTTT.

This clone was seen once. This sequence joins TRBV9 and TRBJ2-3, with D tentatively TRBD2 (6 bases). The CDR3 runs 14 residues. V was pared by 1 base and J by 4 bases, with 10 bases between. Germline V gene data show CDR1 as SGDLS and CDR2 as YYNGEE. DNA for the CDR3: TGTGCCAGCAGCGTAACGGGAGTACCAGATACGCAGTATTTT. Protein: CASSVTGVPDTQYF. Complete variable domain (other parts from reference TRBV9 and TRBJ2-3): DSGVTQTPKHLITATGQRVTLRCSPRSGDLSVYWYQQSLDQGLQFLIQYYNGEERAKGNILERFSAQQFPDLHSELNLSSLELGDSALYFCASSVTGVPDTQYFGPGTRLTVL.

Turning to this clone: Other DNA sequences in the sample encode the same CDR3. The V call is TRBV27, the J call TRBJ1-1, with D possibly matching TRBD1 (6 bases). Trimming removed 2 bases at V and 5 bases at J, with 9 bases between. The CDR3 runs 13 residues. The germline gives CDR1 MNHEY, CDR2 SMNVEV (reference sequence). CDR3 residues: CASSLRGSTEAFF. The DNA of the CDR3 is TGTGCCAGCAGTTTAAGGGGGAGTACTGAAGCTTTCTTT.

This clone was seen only once. V usage is TRBV10-3 and J usage is TRBJ1-1, with TRBD1 as a possible D gene (5 bases). This CDR3 has 12 residues. The germline V gene has CDR1 ENHRY and CDR2 SYGVKD. V shed 4 bases and J shed 11 bases, with 14 bases lying between them. The chain's CDR3 is CAISGAGAGAFF. In nucleotides, the CDR3 is TGTGCCATCAGTGGAGCGGGCGCAGGGGCTTTCTTT.

The rearrangement joins TRBV28 to TRBJ1-2, with D uncertain. Deletions cut 10 bases from V and 3 bases from J, with 12 bases between. The germline V gene has CDR1 MDHEN and CDR2 SYDVKM. This CDR3 contains 12 residues. This chain's CDR3 is CATSSGYYGYTF. CDR3 sequence (DNA): TGTGCCACCAGCTCGGGTTACTATGGCTACACCTTC.

This chain joins TRBV27 and TRBJ1-1; D might be TRBD1 (5 bases). Trimming shortened V by 5 bases and J by 3 bases, and 19 bases separated the two germline ends. This CDR3 spans 16 amino acids. From germline, CDR1 is MNHEY and CDR2 SMNVEV (reference sequence). This chain's CDR3 is CASSAAGGRIDTEAFF. The CDR3 DNA reads as TGTGCCAGCAGTGCCGCGGGGGGTAGGATTGACACTGAAGCTTTCTTT.

V gene TRBV18 combines with J gene TRBJ2-7; D ambiguous. The ends were cut back, 3 bases at V and 3 bases at J, with 21 bases in the middle. The CDR3 runs 17 residues. Germline CDR1 KGHSH, CDR2 LQKENI. The CDR3 here is CASSPFFVSTLNYEQYF. For the CDR3, the DNA is TGTGCCAGCTCACCTTTTTTTGTCAGTACGCTGAACTACGAGCAGTACTTC.

This chain links TRBV28 with TRBJ2-1; 15 positions match TRBD2. Germline CDR1 and CDR2: MDHEN and SYDVKM. J was trimmed by 1 base and V by 6 bases; bases with no gene match: 13. The CDR3 is 20 amino acids. The CDR3 loop reads CASSSPGLAGGPKSYNEQFF. The CDR3 DNA follows: TGTGCCAGCAGCTCCCCCGGACTAGCGGGAGGGCCGAAATCCTACAATGAGCAGTTCTTC.

The rearrangement uses TRBV6-6 and TRBJ1-4, with 7 bases that match TRBD1. Trimming removed 2 bases from V and 8 bases from J; junction bases left unmatched: 5. This CDR3 has 14 amino acids. CDR1 and CDR2 from the germline V gene are MNHNY and SVGAGI (reference sequence). The CDR3 protein is CASSYDRANEKLFF. The DNA of the CDR3 is TGTGCCAGCAGTTACGACAGGGCAAACGAAAAACTGTTTTTT.

The chain recombines TRBV29-1 with TRBJ1-3; no reliable D call. V was cut by 4 bases and J by 0 bases, with 10 bases left in between. The CDR3 sequence is 14 residues long. Germline lookup yields CDR1 SQVTM and CDR2 ANQGSEA. Written as DNA, the CDR3 is TGCAGCGTTGCGGGTCGTAGCTCTGGAAACACCATATATTTT. It encodes CSVAGRSSGNTIYF.

V and J are TRBV27 and TRBJ1-4; 7 bases map to TRBD1. CDR3 length: 14 residues. J lost 0 bases, V lost 7 bases, and 2 bases had no gene match. Germline V gene sequence: CDR1 MNHEY, CDR2 SMNVEV (reference sequence). In nucleotides, the CDR3 is TGTGCCAGCAAAGGGGGCGCAACTAATGAAAAACTGTTTTTT. Its translation: CASKGGATNEKLFF.

The chain carries TRBV18 and TRBJ1-2; 9 bases align to TRBD1. Trimming took 3 bases from V and 4 from J; bases not matched to a gene: 6. The CDR3 loop spans 15 amino acids. Germline assignment: CDR1 KGHSH and CDR2 LQKENI. The CDR3 region is CASSPDGQGIYGYTF. CDR3 DNA sequence: TGTGCCAGCTCACCCGATGGACAGGGGATCTATGGCTACACCTTC.